These 27 T cell receptor beta chains share one sample of origin, sequenced in a study of blood T cell repertoires in COVID-19. Using immunoSEQ multiplex PCR, the repertoire was profiled, and TCRdb retains in-frame clones only, with some absent. The sample has over 200,000 clones, around 82% seen once; the top ten hold 10% to 15%. The sample was peripheral blood. The source of these receptors is a woman in her 40s with acute or convalescent COVID-19.

The V and J genes are TRBV24-1 and TRBJ2-1; 8 nucleotides align to TRBD2. Germline CDR1 KGHDR, CDR2 SFDVKD. The CDR3 is 16 amino acids. The V gene end was trimmed by 5 bases and the J gene end by 3 bases; junction bases not matched to a gene: 8. The CDR3 is CATSAGASGLYNEQFF. The CDR3 nucleotides read TGTGCCACCAGTGCGGGGGCTAGCGGGCTCTACAATGAGCAGTTCTTC.

This chain joins TRBV10-2 and TRBJ2-7; 7 bases agree with TRBD2. This CDR3 spans 17 amino acids. In germline, CDR1 is WSHSY, CDR2 SAAADI. The J segment lost 0 bases and the V segment lost 0 bases, leaving 8 bases of the junction unmatched. The CDR3 protein is CASSESPGGISSYEQYF. DNA for the CDR3: TGCGCCAGCAGTGAGTCCCCCGGGGGGATCAGCTCCTACGAGCAGTACTTC.

V is TRBV21-1 and J is TRBJ2-7; the D call TRBD2 from the table was never checked on the DNA. TRBV21-1 is a documented pseudogene. This CDR3 has 13 amino acids. Here the CDR3 reads CASSKYGSYEQYF. Here the CDR3 DNA reads TGTGCCAGCAGCAAATACGGCTCCTACGAGCAGTACTTC.

Here the CDR3 reads CASSQGRAGGETQYF. The CDR3 DNA reads TGTGCCAGCAGCCAAGGTCGTGCTGGCGGAGAGACCCAGTACTTC. The chain employs TRBV3-1 (or the pseudogene TRBV3-2) and TRBJ2-5; D gene unclear. The V gene lost 1 base and the J gene lost 4 bases, with 13 bases spanning the gap. Germline lookup yields CDR1 LGHDT and CDR2 YNNKEL (reference sequence). The CDR3 runs to 15 residues.

V usage is TRBV19 and J usage is TRBJ2-5; 8 bases line up with TRBD1. Germline V lookup: CDR1 LNHDA, CDR2 SQIVND (reference sequence). The CDR3 spans 13 residues. J was trimmed by 5 bases and V by 4 bases; bases with no gene match: 3. The CDR3: CASSTTGGETQYF. CDR3 in DNA: TGTGCCAGTAGTACTACAGGGGGTGAGACCCAGTACTTC.

CDR3 coding DNA: TGTGCCAGCAAAAGTGGCACCTATAATTCACCCCTCCACTTT. This gives the protein CASKSGTYNSPLHF. The chain joins TRBV3-1 (or the pseudogene TRBV3-2) to TRBJ1-6; no clear D gene. Trimming cost V 7 bases and J 2 bases, with 9 bases left between them. The germline V gene encodes CDR1 LGHDT and CDR2 YNNKEL (reference sequence). The CDR3 is made up of 14 amino acids.

The V gene is TRBV4-2, the J gene TRBJ2-1, with 12 bases aligning to TRBD2. The trim removed 1 base at V and 7 bases at J, leaving 11 bases unmatched. Germline V gene lookup returns CDR1 LGHNA and CDR2 YNFKEQ. CDR3 length equals 18 residues. The CDR3 DNA is TGTGCCAGCAGCCAAGTGGCCCGGGCTAGCGGGGGGGGTAATGAGCAGTTCTTC. Its protein is CASSQVARASGGGNEQFF.

V is TRBV18 and J is TRBJ1-2, with TRBD1 as a possible D gene (6 bases). The CDR3 runs 15 residues. V lost 6 bases to trimming and J lost 7 bases, with 21 bases between them. The germline CDR1 and CDR2 sequences are KGHSH and LQKENI. CDR3 DNA sequence: TGTGCCAGCTCGCCCGGGACACAGATTTCCCGTGGCTACACCTTC. Its protein is CASSPGTQISRGYTF.

J is TRBJ1-2 and V is TRBV19; the D is unclear. Germline CDR1 and CDR2: LNHDA and SQIVND (reference sequence). V shed 3 bases and J shed 2 bases, with 4 bases lying between them. The length of the CDR3 is 12 residues. The CDR3 coding sequence is TGTGCCAGTAGTATGGCCAACTATGGCTACACCTTC. Translation: CASSMANYGYTF.

V gene TRBV5-6 combines with J gene TRBJ2-5; D is perhaps TRBD2 (5 bases). The CDR3 runs 13 residues. Trimming took off 7 bases at V and 3 bases at J, with 13 bases between the two ends. Per germline, CDR1 SGHDT and CDR2 YYEEEE. The DNA for the CDR3 is TGTGCCAGCTTAAAGCGGACGAAAGAGACCCAGTACTTC. This translates into CASLKRTKETQYF.

This chain joins TRBV4-2 and TRBJ2-7; 11 bases line up with TRBD1. In germline, CDR1 is LGHNA, CDR2 YNFKEQ. V trimming: 0 bases; J trimming: 2 bases; junction bases outside the gene matches: 9. This CDR3 spans 18 amino acids. The CDR3 nucleotides read TGTGCCAGCAGCCAAGATCGGGGGTGGGGACAGGGGGCCTACGAGCAGTACTTC. Protein product: CASSQDRGWGQGAYEQYF.

There are a few counts of this clone. The J gene is TRBJ2-3, the V gene TRBV7-6, with 13 bases matching TRBD2. From germline, CDR1 is SGHVS and CDR2 FNYEAQ. The V and J ends lost 5 bases and 1 base, in that order; junction bases with no gene match: 3. The CDR3 is 16 amino acids. This chain's CDR3 is CASSTSGRARTDTQYF. In DNA form, the CDR3 reads TGTGCCAGCAGCACTAGCGGGAGGGCCCGCACAGATACGCAGTATTTT.

The chain combines TRBV2 with TRBJ1-4; tentative D call: TRBD1 (6 bases). This CDR3 is 12 amino acids long. CDR1 and CDR2 from the germline V gene are SNHLY and FYNNEI. Between the trimmed V and J ends, which lost 7 bases and 7 bases, there was a span of 10 bases. The CDR3 sequence is CASTRGGEKLFF. The CDR3 DNA sequence: TGTGCCAGCACACGAGGGGGTGAAAAACTGTTTTTT.

The rearrangement joins TRBV19 to TRBJ2-2; the match to TRBD1 covers 8 bases. The CDR3 has 19 amino acids. Germline V gene lookup returns CDR1 LNHDA and CDR2 SQIVND (reference sequence). J gave up 6 bases and V 1 base, and 16 bases lay outside the gene matches. CDR3 loop: CASSIGRVRGRGRPGELFF. The CDR3 coding sequence is TGTGCCAGTAGTATAGGCAGGGTGAGGGGCAGGGGGCGCCCCGGGGAGCTGTTTTTT.

The chain carries TRBV25-1 and TRBJ1-2; 9 bases agree with TRBD1. The V gene end was trimmed by 2 bases and the J gene end by 4 bases; junction bases not matched to a gene: 8. The CDR3 is 16 amino acids. Germline values: CDR1 MGHDK, CDR2 SYGVNS. This chain's CDR3 is CASSEPGTGFAYGYTF. Here the CDR3 DNA reads TGTGCCAGCAGTGAACCGGGGACAGGGTTTGCCTATGGCTACACCTTC.

V and J are TRBV15 and TRBJ1-2, with TRBD1 as a possible D gene (6 bases). The CDR3 loop spans 18 amino acids. From germline, CDR1 is LNHNV and CDR2 YYDKDF (reference sequence). V lost 0 bases to trimming and J lost 0 bases, with 17 bases between them. CDR3 protein: CATSRDAGGRLTNYGYTF. The DNA of the CDR3 is TGTGCCACCAGCAGAGATGCGGGGGGCAGGCTAACTAACTATGGCTACACCTTC.

In this sample, this clone turned up many times. The rearrangement links TRBV29-1 to TRBJ2-1, with TRBD2 identical over 9 bases. Germline V lookup: CDR1 SQVTM, CDR2 ANQGSEA. Trimming at V came to 4 bases and at J to 7 bases, leaving 2 bases not matched to a gene. The CDR3 runs to 12 residues. The CDR3 region is CSVASGRNEQFF. The DNA for the CDR3 is TGCAGCGTTGCCAGCGGGAGGAATGAGCAGTTCTTC.

The chain has TRBV21-1 and TRBJ2-1; TRBD2 was called by the table and not checked on the DNA. TRBV21-1 is a documented pseudogene. The CDR3 contains 12 residues. This chain's CDR3 is CASSPPCNEQFF. The CDR3 DNA reads as TGTGCCAGCAGCCCTCCCTGCAATGAGCAGTTCTTC.

The rearrangement uses TRBV19 and TRBJ1-5; D gene unclear. Germline CDR1 reads LNHDA; CDR2 reads SQIVND (reference sequence). This CDR3 is built from 15 residues. V lost 0 bases to trimming and J lost 0 bases, with 6 bases between them. The chain's CDR3 is CASSIDIYSNQPQHF. The DNA for the CDR3 is TGTGCCAGTAGTATAGATATTTATAGCAATCAGCCCCAGCATTTT.

A word on this clone: In the same sample, other DNA sequences code for this CDR3. The chain combines TRBV19 with TRBJ2-5; D may be TRBD1 (6 bases). The CDR3 length is 15 residues. V lost 3 bases to trimming and J lost 4 bases, with 15 bases between them. Germline CDR1 is LNHDA and CDR2 is SQIVND (reference sequence). The CDR3: CASSMGTYTGETQYF. The CDR3 DNA reads TGTGCCAGTAGTATGGGGACATACACCGGAGAGACCCAGTACTTC. The full variable domain, completed using reference TRBV19 and TRBJ2-5, is DGGITQSPKYLFRKEGQNVTLSCEQNLNHDAMYWYRQDPGQGLRLIYYSQIVNDFQKGDIAEGYSVSREKKESFPLTVTSAQKNPTAFYLCASSMGTYTGETQYFGPGTRLLVL.

The V call is TRBV18, the J call TRBJ2-7, with TRBD1 matching over 8 bases. The CDR3 is made up of 14 amino acids. J was trimmed by 4 bases and V by 5 bases; bases with no gene match: 7. The germline V gene has CDR1 KGHSH and CDR2 LQKENI. The CDR3 reads CASSSDRGAYEQYF. As DNA, the CDR3 is TGTGCCAGCTCATCCGACAGGGGAGCTTACGAGCAGTACTTC.

The V gene is TRBV11-3, the J gene TRBJ2-2; D remains unclear. This CDR3 is built from 16 residues. CDR1 and CDR2 (germline): SGHNT, YENEEA. Trimming stripped 6 bases from V and 0 bases from J, with 14 bases between. CDR3 DNA sequence: TGTGCCAGCAGTTTTCTAGACCCCACGAACACCGGGGAGCTGTTTTTT. Protein product: CASSFLDPTNTGELFF.

V gene TRBV27 combines with J gene TRBJ1-4; D is possibly TRBD1 (6 bases). The germline V gene has CDR1 MNHEY and CDR2 SMNVEV (reference sequence). V was trimmed by 6 bases and J by 7 bases, leaving 18 bases between them. The CDR3 loop spans 15 amino acids. The CDR3 DNA reads as TGTGCCAGCAGACCCCAGGGGTTGCGTGGTGAAAAACTGTTTTTT. Translating it yields CASRPQGLRGEKLFF.

The V call is TRBV19, the J call TRBJ1-5; D gene uncertain. Germline loops: CDR1 LNHDA, CDR2 SQIVND (reference sequence). Trimming took off 7 bases at V and 9 bases at J, with 13 bases between the two ends. The CDR3 spans 12 residues. Here the CDR3 reads CASTPGGGPQHF. In nucleotides, the CDR3 is TGTGCCAGTACCCCGGGTGGCGGGCCCCAGCATTTT.

The chain has TRBV2 and TRBJ2-4; D is perhaps TRBD1 (6 bases). V was pared by 6 bases and J by 0 bases, with 9 bases between. This CDR3 comprises 14 residues. Germline CDR1 and CDR2: SNHLY and FYNNEI. The CDR3 DNA sequence: TGTGCCAGCAGCGACAGGATAGCCAAAAACATTCAGTACTTC. It encodes CASSDRIAKNIQYF.

The chain combines TRBV4-1 with TRBJ2-6; D perhaps matches TRBD1 (5 bases). V was pared by 3 bases and J by 0 bases, with 12 bases between. Germline loops: CDR1 MGHRA, CDR2 YSYEKL. The CDR3 length is 17 residues. The CDR3 nucleotides read TGCGCCAGCAGCCACCGACAGCCTGACTCTGGGGCCAACGTCCTGACTTTC. Residues: CASSHRQPDSGANVLTF.

The chain joins TRBV9 to TRBJ1-6, with 8 bases lining up with TRBD1. The CDR3 is 15 amino acids. Germline V gene sequence: CDR1 SGDLS, CDR2 YYNGEE. The trim removed 3 bases at V and 9 bases at J, leaving 8 bases unmatched. CDR3 in DNA: TGTGCCAGCAGCGAGAAGACAGGGGTGATTTCACCCCTCCACTTT. Translation gives CASSEKTGVISPLHF. The whole variable domain, remainder taken from reference TRBV9 and TRBJ1-6, is DSGVTQTPKHLITATGQRVTLRCSPRSGDLSVYWYQQSLDQGLQFLIQYYNGEERAKGNILERFSAQQFPDLHSELNLSSLELGDSALYFCASSEKTGVISPLHFGNGTRLTVT.